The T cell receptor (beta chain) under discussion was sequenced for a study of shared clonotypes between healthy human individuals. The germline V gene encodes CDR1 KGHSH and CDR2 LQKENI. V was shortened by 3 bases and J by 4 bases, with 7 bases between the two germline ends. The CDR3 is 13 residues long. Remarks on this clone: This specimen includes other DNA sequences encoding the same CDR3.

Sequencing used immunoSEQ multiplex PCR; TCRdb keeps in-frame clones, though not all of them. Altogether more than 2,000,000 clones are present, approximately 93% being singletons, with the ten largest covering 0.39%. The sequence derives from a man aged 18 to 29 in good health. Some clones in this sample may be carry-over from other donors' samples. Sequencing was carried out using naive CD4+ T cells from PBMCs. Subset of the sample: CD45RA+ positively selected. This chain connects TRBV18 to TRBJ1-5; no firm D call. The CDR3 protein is CASSPGGNQPQHF. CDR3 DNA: TGTGCCAGCTCACCCGGAGGGAATCAGCCCCAGCATTTT.